This TCR beta chain was recovered during a study of Ad26.COV2.S vaccination and SARS-CoV-2 variants. The study's findings and limits: CD8+ and CD4+ T cells specific for spike reportedly responded with substantial breadth after vaccination. Vaccinees displayed broader spike-specific TCR repertoires than placebo recipients.

TCRdb's table, derived via immunoSEQ multiplex PCR, lists solely in-frame clones and lacks some. The sample contains under 150,000 clones, about nine tenths of which appear only once. On this clone itself: What it recognizes is unknown.

CDR1 and CDR2 (germline): MDHEN, SYDVKM. CDR3 length: 14 amino acids. Trimming removed 3 bases at V and 5 bases at J, with 8 bases between. The receptor's source is a human donor who had recovered from COVID-19. The sequences come from peripheral blood, collected after recovery from COVID-19. The V gene is TRBV28, the J gene TRBJ1-6, with D tentatively TRBD1 (6 bases). CDR3: CASSFGQHNSPLHF. Written as DNA, the CDR3 is TGTGCCAGCAGTTTCGGACAGCATAATTCACCCCTCCACTTT.